The TCR beta chain under discussion was sequenced for a study of brain T cells in children with intractable seizures. Sequencing was limited to surgery cases with top T cell transcript signatures in brain tissue. Germline lookup yields CDR1 MGHRA and CDR2 YSYEKL. The germline V and J ends were trimmed by 0 bases and 4 bases, with 12 bases remaining between them. The CDR3 is 15 amino acids. A note on this clone: Its antigen is still unknown.

Assay: immunoSEQ multiplex PCR; the TCRdb copy retains only in-frame clones and omits some. Of some 20,000 clones in the sample, approximately 94% were seen once. Study observations and caveats: Viral specificity was inferred only from CDR3 similarity; HCMV serostatus was unknown.

Sequenced material: peripheral blood, taken at surgery. This clonotype was obtained from a boy aged 5-17 years with focal cortical dysplasia and intractable seizures. The rearrangement joins TRBV4-1 to TRBJ1-1; D remains unclear. The CDR3 protein is CASSQDRSLGTEAFF. The CDR3 DNA follows: TGCGCCAGCAGCCAAGATCGGAGTCTGGGCACTGAAGCTTTCTTT.